This T cell receptor (beta chain) stems from a study of T cell responses to AZD1222 COVID-19 vaccine. Sequencing used immunoSEQ multiplex PCR; TCRdb keeps in-frame clones, though not all of them. This sample has around 83,000 clones; more than 70% occur once, and the top ten carry less than 20%. Sequencing used peripheral blood, obtained on day 0 of AZD1222 vaccination. The clonotype comes from an adult in good health.

CDR3 residues: CASRTGTGLWEQYF. In DNA form, the CDR3 reads TGTGCCAGCAGAACCGGGACAGGGTTATGGGAGCAGTACTTC. The chain uses TRBV6-5 and TRBJ2-7; 9 bases match TRBD1. Germline loops: CDR1 MNHEY, CDR2 SVGAGI. The junction had 10 bases not matched to a gene; V was cut back by 6 bases and J by 7 bases. The CDR3 totals 14 residues.